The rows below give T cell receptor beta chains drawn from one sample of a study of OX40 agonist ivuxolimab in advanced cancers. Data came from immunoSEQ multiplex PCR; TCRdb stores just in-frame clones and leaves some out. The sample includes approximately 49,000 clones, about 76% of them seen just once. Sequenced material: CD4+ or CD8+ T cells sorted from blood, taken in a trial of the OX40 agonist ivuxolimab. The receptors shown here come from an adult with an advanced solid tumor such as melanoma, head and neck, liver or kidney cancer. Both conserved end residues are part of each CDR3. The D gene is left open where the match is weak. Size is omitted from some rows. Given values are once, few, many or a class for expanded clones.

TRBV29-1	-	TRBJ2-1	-	TGCAGCGTTGAAGGAAACAGCTACAATGAGCAGTTCTTC	CSVEGNSYNEQFF
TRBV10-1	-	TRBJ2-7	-	TGCGCCAGCAGTGAGCTGGGGGTTAACTCCTACGAGCAGTACTTC	CASSELGVNSYEQYF
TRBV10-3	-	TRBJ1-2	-	TGTGCCATCAGTGAGACACCTAACTATGGCTACACCTTC	CAISETPNYGYTF
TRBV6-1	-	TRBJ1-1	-	TGTGCCAGCAGTGCCCTTCTGGAACTCCACACTGAAGCTTTCTTT	CASSALLELHTEAFF
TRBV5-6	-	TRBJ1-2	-	TGTGCCAGCAGCTTAAGGGGTCTCCCTAACTATGGCTACACCTTC	CASSLRGLPNYGYTF
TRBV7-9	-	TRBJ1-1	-	TGTGCCAGCAGTTCAACAGTTATGAACACTGAAGCTTTCTTT	CASSSTVMNTEAFF
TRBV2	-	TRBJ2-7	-	TGTGCCAGCGGAGTGTCCGCAACCTACGAGCAGTACTTC	CASGVSATYEQYF
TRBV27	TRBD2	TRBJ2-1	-	TGTGCCAGCAGTTTGAGCGGGACCTCCTACAATGAGCAGTTCTTC	CASSLSGTSYNEQFF
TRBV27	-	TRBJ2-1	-	TGTGCCAGCAGTTTATCGATTGGGGGAAATGAGCAGTTCTTC	CASSLSIGGNEQFF
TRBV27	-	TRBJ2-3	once	TGTGCCAGCAGTTTAGCGGGTATCACAGATACGCAGTATTTT	CASSLAGITDTQYF
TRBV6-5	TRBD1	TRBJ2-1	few	TGTGCCAGCAGTTACTCAGGGACAGGGGGCAGCGAGCAGTTCTTC	CASSYSGTGGSEQFF
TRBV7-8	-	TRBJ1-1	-	TGTGCCAGCCAAATTAGTTTGGGGACAATGAACACTGAAGCTTTCTTT	CASQISLGTMNTEAFF
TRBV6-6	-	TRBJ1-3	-	TGTGCCAGCAGTTCAACTGGCTGGGGCTCAGGAAACACCATATATTTT	CASSSTGWGSGNTIYF
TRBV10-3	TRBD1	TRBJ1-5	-	TGTGCCATCAGGGAAGACAGGGTTGATCAGCCCCAGCATTTT	CAIREDRVDQPQHF
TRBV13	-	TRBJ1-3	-	TGTGCCAGCAGCTACCGCGGGTTCTCTGGAAACACCATATATTTT	CASSYRGFSGNTIYF
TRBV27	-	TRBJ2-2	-	TGTGCCAGCAGTTACGCCTCGGGGACAGGGGAGCTGTTTTTT	CASSYASGTGELFF
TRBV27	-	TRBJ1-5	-	TGTGCCAGCAGCGAGGACGGAGGCAATCAGCCCCAGCATTTT	CASSEDGGNQPQHF
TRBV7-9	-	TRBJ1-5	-	TGTGCCAGCAGCTTCCGGTTCGGTCAGCCCCAGCATTTT	CASSFRFGQPQHF
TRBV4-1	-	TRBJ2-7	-	TGCGCCAGCAGCCAAATACAGGGATACGAGCAGTACTTC	CASSQIQGYEQYF
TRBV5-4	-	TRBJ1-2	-	TGTGCCAGCAGCTTGGAAGGGAATGGCTACACCTTC	CASSLEGNGYTF
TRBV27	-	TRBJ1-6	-	TGTGCCAGCAGTTGGGGGGTTAATTCACCCCTCCACTTT	CASSWGVNSPLHF
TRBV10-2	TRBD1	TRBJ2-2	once	TGCGCCAGCATATCATTGGGACAGGGGAACACCGGGGAGCTGTTTTTT	CASISLGQGNTGELFF
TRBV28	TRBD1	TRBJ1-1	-	TGTGCCAGCGCACAGGGGTACACTGAAGCTTTCTTT	CASAQGYTEAFF
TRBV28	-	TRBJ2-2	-	TGTGCCAGCAGCTACATACGGGTGGAGAACACCGGGGAGCTGTTTTTT	CASSYIRVENTGELFF
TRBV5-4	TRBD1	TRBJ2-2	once	TGTGCCAGCATTCAGGGGGTAGCCGGGGAGCTGTTTTTT	CASIQGVAGELFF
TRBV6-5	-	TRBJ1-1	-	TGTGCCAGCACTCTCTTTTTTGGGAACACTGAAGCTTTCTTT	CASTLFFGNTEAFF
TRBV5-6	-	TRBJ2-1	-	TGTGCCAGCAGCCACGGGACACAGGAGCAGTTCTTC	CASSHGTQEQFF
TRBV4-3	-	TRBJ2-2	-	TGCGCCAGCAGTTTCGAGGGGGCCGGGGAGCTGTTTTTT	CASSFEGAGELFF
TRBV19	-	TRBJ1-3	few	TGTGCCAGCCTTCTTCGGAGTTCTGGAAACACCATATATTTT	CASLLRSSGNTIYF
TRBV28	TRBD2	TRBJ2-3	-	TGTGCCAGCAGTGAAGGACTAGCGGGGGGAATAGATACGCAGTATTTT	CASSEGLAGGIDTQYF
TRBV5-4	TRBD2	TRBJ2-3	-	TGTGCCAGCAGCCACGCTAGCGGGGGCTACACAGATACGCAGTATTTT	CASSHASGGYTDTQYF
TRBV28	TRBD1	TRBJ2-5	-	TGTGCCAGCAGTCCCGCCGGGACAGGGGGGATTGTAGGAGAGACCCAGTACTTC	CASSPAGTGGIVGETQYF
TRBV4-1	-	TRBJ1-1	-	TGCGCCAGCAGCCAGACCGGTGGGAACACTGAAGCTTTCTTT	CASSQTGGNTEAFF
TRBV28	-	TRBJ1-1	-	TGTGCCAGCAGCTTTCCGTCGGGGAAGAACACTGAAGCTTTCTTT	CASSFPSGKNTEAFF
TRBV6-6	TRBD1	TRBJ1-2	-	TGTGCCAGCAGTCACCCGGGACAGGGGATCGAGGGCTACACCTTC	CASSHPGQGIEGYTF
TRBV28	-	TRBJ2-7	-	TGTGCCAGCGGCAGGGCCGGGGACTTGCAGCAGTACTTC	CASGRAGDLQQYF
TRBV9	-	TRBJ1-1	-	TGTGCCAGCAGCGTAGGGGCAGGGAACACTGAAGCTTTCTTT	CASSVGAGNTEAFF
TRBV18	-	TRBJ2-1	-	TGTGCCAGCTCATCGACGGGCTCGTCCTACAATGAGCAGTTCTTC	CASSSTGSSYNEQFF
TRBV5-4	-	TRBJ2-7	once	TGTGCCAGCGGCCATAGCGAGAGCTCCTACGAGCAGTACTTC	CASGHSESSYEQYF
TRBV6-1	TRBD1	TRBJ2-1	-	TGTGCCAGCATTCGACAGGGGGTCTACAATGAGCAGTTCTTC	CASIRQGVYNEQFF
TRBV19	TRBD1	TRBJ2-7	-	TGTGCCAGTAGTGCGGGACAGGCGTCCTCCTACGAGCAGTACTTC	CASSAGQASSYEQYF
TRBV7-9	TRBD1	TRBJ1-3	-	TGTGCCAGCAGCGGTACAGGGGTCTCTGGAAACACCATATATTTT	CASSGTGVSGNTIYF
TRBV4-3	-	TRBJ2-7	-	TGCGCCAGCAGCCAATTACACGGCTCCTACGAGCAGTACTTC	CASSQLHGSYEQYF
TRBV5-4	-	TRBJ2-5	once	TGTGCCGAAGGGGGGGAGAACCAAGAGACCCAGTACTTC	CAEGGENQETQYF
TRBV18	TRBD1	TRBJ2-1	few	TGTGCCAGCTCCGGGACAGGACCCAATGAGCAGTTCTTC	CASSGTGPNEQFF
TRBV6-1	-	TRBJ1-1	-	TGTGCCAGCACTCGCGGGACTGAAGCTTTCTTT	CASTRGTEAFF
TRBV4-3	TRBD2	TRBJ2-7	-	TGCGCCAGCAGCCAAGTGAAATCCCCAGCGGGAGGGCCGGTTGAGCAGTACTTC	CASSQVKSPAGGPVEQYF
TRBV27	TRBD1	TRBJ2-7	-	TGTGCCAGCAGTGCGACAGGGTCTGGATACGAGCAGTACTTC	CASSATGSGYEQYF
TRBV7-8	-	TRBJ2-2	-	TGTGCCAGCAGCTTAGAGGTCACAGCTAACACCGGGGAGCTGTTTTTT	CASSLEVTANTGELFF
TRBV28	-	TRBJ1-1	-	TGTGCCAGCAGCCCTGGACTGATCATGAACACTGAAGCTTTCTTT	CASSPGLIMNTEAFF
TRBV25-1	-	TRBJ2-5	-	TGTGCCAGCAGTCCCCCCAGTAGGGGGGTTATGGAGACCCAGTACTTC	CASSPPSRGVMETQYF
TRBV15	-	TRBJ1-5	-	TGTGCCACCAGCACCCCTGGAAGTCAGCCCCAGCATTTT	CATSTPGSQPQHF
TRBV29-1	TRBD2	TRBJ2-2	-	TGCAGCGTTGAAGGGCTAGCGGGAGTAGTCGGGGAGCTGTTTTTT	CSVEGLAGVVGELFF
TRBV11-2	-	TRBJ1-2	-	TGTGCCAGCAGCTTAGTGGCGGCGCCCCTTTATGGCTACACCTTC	CASSLVAAPLYGYTF
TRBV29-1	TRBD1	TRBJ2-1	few	TGCAGCGTCGGACAGGGGAGCGGCAATGAGCAGTTCTTC	CSVGQGSGNEQFF
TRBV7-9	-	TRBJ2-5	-	TGTGCCAGCAGCTTAGAGGGCGGGGCTACACGAAAGTACTTC	CASSLEGGATRKYF